Given below is one TCR beta chain in context. This entry belongs to a study of CD8+ T cells in alopecia areata. Extraction and reverse transcription of RNA yielded cDNA as the sequencing template. Only in-frame clones appear in the TCRdb table, and some are missing; sequencing was by immunoSEQ multiplex PCR. Of 200,000 or so clones listed, less than 45% are singletons. As for treatment: oral pan-JAK inhibitor, 5-10 mg twice daily. Lesional scalp tissue (obtained by punch biopsy) and peripheral blood were collected from alopecia areata patients. CDR3 length: 15 residues. V lost 1 base, J lost 3 bases, and 11 bases lay in between. Germline V gene sequence: CDR1 SGHRS, CDR2 YFSETQ.

The chain uses TRBV5-1 and TRBJ2-1; D may be TRBD2 (5 bases). This clonotype was sampled from a human donor with alopecia areata. The material sequenced was CD4+ T cells sorted from blood, taken around week 36, from a patient treated with tofacitinib. Here the CDR3 reads CASSLIASSYNEQFF. CDR3 DNA sequence: TGCGCCAGCAGCTTGATTGCTAGCAGCTACAATGAGCAGTTCTTC.